This T cell receptor beta chain was recorded in a study of T cell responses to AZD1222 COVID-19 vaccine (dated by TCRdb to the early 2020s). Broadly, across the study: TCR sequencing was performed for about 250 trial participants, of whom about 200 were given two doses of AZD1222 and roughly 25 were given two doses of MenACWY control vaccine. Enrollment into the trials was organized by age into subgroups of 18-55, 56-69 and 70-plus years, and those subgroups contained roughly 160, 29 and 62 TCR-sequenced participants, respectively. What the work shows at the level of the full study, not this receptor alone: Nearly half of unique spike-specific TCRs reportedly recognized epitopes outside regions mutated in the B.1.351 and B.1.1.7 variants. No day 14 peak-response samples were available, so repertoires were characterized only after the peak T cell response. A significant rise in spike-specific TCR breadth and depth was observed after two AZD1222 doses relative to day 0 and relative to MenACWY recipients. The 56-69-year group was small, and its depth increase did not reach significance, likely because of low power. Participants were mostly white British and included more females than males, and it was suggested by the authors that clonal diversity may have been underestimated. The whole spike protein was spanned by vaccine-associated CD4 TCRs, and dominant responses were seen in regions 160-218 and 743-854. Conclusions about previously exposed vaccinees are limited because only six or seven AZD1222 recipients were SARS-CoV-2 seropositive at baseline.

As to this clone: This clone's antigen is unknown. Base qualities are not recorded, but no much larger clone differs from it by a single base.

The CDR3 regions of human TCRbeta chains were analyzed by immunosequencing. The published analysis was carried out like this. Repertoire TCRs were matched against a reference library of SARS-CoV-2-specific TCRs generated with the MIRA antigen-specificity platform. Breadth meant the fraction of unique TCRs that were SARS-CoV-2-associated, whereas depth meant the fraction of total T cells that were SARS-CoV-2-associated. Each spike-specific TCR was assigned to its reactive spike region and to a CD4 or CD8 class using the MIRA data. Log10-transformed breadth and depth values were compared by one-way ANOVA with Sidak's multiple comparisons tests. Drawn from immuneACCESS, this table holds only the in-frame rearrangements with V and J called that TCRdb kept. Clones are partly lost; checked studies trace under half to an unresolved V gene and leave the rest unexplained. Clone size and the V and J calls come from that table; the DNA yielded D and trimming. For this sample there are roughly 96,000 clones; approximately 90% appear just once. Around 10% of the sample goes to the ten largest clones.

In the paper's terms, the time point label means: about 28 days (+/-7) after the second vaccine dose. Because spike-specific TCR depth and breadth did not differ between the two schedules, AZD1222 recipients who got a second dose at roughly 4 weeks were pooled with those who got a second dose at roughly 12 weeks. Samples from vaccinated people were obtained from the UK trials COV001 and COV002, which included a single-blind randomized controlled phase 2/3 trial of AZD1222 (ChAdOx1 nCoV-19) in healthy adults. For TCRbeta chain sequencing, PBMC samples were collected from trial participants at day 0 and at day 28 after the second dose. V lost 7 bases and J lost 6 bases, and the count of bases not matched to a germline gene is 9. Including cysteine and phenylalanine, the CDR3 has 14 amino acids. The DNA shown is the 42-base CDR3, in frame from base 1. CDR1 and CDR2 are read off the germline V gene as SGHTA and FQGNSA.

The V gene is TRBV7-2 and the J gene is TRBJ2-3; 8 junctional bases match TRBD2. This specimen consisted of peripheral blood, obtained 28 days after the second AZD1222 dose. The clonotype comes from an adult who received the AZD1222 COVID-19 vaccine. The CDR3 region has the sequence CASKEAGVRDTQYF. The nucleotide sequence is TGTGCCAGCAAAGAAGCGGGGGTCAGGGATACGCAGTATTTT.